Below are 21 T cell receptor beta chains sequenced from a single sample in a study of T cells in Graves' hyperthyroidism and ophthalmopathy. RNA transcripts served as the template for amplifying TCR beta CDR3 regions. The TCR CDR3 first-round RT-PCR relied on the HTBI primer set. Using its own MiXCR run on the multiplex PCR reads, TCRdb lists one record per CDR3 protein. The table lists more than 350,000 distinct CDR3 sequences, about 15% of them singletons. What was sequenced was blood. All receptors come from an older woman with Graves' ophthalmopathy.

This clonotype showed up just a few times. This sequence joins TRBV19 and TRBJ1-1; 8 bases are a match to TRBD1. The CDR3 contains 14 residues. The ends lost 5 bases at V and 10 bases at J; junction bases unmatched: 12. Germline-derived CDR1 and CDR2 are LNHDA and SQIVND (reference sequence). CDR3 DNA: TGTGCCAGTAGTCCCCGGGACAGGTCCGGGGGAGCTTTCTTT. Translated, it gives CASSPRDRSGGAFF.

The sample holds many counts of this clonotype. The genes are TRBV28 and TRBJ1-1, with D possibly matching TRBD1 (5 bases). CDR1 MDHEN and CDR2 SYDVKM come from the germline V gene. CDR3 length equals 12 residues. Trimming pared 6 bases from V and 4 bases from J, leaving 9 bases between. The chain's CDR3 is CASSSGLTEAFF. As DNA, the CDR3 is TGTGCCAGCAGCTCGGGACTCACTGAAGCTTTCTTT.

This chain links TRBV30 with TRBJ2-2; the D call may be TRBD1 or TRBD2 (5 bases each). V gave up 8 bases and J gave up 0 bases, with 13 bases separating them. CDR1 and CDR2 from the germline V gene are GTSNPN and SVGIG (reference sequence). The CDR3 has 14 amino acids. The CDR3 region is CATGLGPNTGELFF. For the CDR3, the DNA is TGTGCCACCGGGCTGGGACCGAACACCGGGGAGCTGTTTTTT.

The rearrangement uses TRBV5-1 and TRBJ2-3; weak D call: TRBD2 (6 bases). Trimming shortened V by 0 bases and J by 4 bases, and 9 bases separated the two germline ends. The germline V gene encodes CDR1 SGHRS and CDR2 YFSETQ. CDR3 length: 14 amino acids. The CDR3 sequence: CASSLEREADTQYF. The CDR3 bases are TGCGCCAGCAGCTTGGAGAGGGAGGCAGATACGCAGTATTTT. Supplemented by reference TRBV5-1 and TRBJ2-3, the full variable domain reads KAGVTQTPRYLIKTRGQQVTLSCSPISGHRSVSWYQQTPGQGLQFLFEYFSETQRNKGNFPGRFSGRQFSNSRSEMNVSTLELGDSALYLCASSLEREADTQYFGPGTRLTVL.

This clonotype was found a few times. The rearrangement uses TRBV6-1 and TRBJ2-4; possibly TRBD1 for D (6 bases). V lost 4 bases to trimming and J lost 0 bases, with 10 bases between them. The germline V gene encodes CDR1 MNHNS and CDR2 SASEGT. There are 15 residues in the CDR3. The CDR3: CASSGQVGAKNIQYF. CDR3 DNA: TGTGCCAGCAGTGGACAGGTCGGAGCCAAAAACATTCAGTACTTC.

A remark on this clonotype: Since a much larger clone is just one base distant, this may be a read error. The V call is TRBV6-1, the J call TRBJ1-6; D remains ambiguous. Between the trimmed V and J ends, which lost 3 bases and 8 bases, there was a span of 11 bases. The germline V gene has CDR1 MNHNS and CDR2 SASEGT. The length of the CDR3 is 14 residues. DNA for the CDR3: TGTGCCAGCAGTGAGGGCCGGACCGATTCACCCCTCCACTTT. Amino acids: CASSEGRTDSPLHF.

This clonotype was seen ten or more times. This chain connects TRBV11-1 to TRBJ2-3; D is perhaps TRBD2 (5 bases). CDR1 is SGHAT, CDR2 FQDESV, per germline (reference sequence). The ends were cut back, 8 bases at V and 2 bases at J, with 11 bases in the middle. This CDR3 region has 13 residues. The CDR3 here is CASGIGVTDTQYF. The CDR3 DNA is TGTGCCAGCGGCATCGGGGTCACAGATACGCAGTATTTT.

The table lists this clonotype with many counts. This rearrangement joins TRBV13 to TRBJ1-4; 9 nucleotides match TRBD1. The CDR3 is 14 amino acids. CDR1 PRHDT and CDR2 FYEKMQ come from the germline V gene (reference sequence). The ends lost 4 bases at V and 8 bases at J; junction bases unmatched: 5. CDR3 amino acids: CASSSGTGQEKLFF. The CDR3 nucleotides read TGTGCCAGCAGCTCCGGGACAGGGCAGGAAAAACTGTTTTTT.

The CDR3 DNA follows: TGCAGCGTAGCTGGGACTAGCGGGAGGATATCAGATACGCAGTATTTT. As protein: CSVAGTSGRISDTQYF. The chain carries TRBV29-1 and TRBJ2-3; 15 bases are a match to TRBD2. Trimming took 6 bases from V and 4 from J; bases not matched to a gene: 8. CDR1 SQVTM and CDR2 ANQGSEA come from the germline V gene. CDR3 length: 16 amino acids.

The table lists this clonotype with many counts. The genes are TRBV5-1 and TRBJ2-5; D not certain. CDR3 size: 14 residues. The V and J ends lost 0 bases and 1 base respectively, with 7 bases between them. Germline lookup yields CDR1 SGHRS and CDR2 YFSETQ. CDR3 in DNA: TGCGCCAGCAGCTTGGGACCAATCCAAGAGACCCAGTACTTC. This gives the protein CASSLGPIQETQYF.

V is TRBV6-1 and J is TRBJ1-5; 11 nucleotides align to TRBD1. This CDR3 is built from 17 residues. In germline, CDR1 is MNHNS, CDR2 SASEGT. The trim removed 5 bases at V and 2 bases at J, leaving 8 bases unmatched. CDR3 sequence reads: CASSSAGTGGGNQPQHF. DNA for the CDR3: TGTGCCAGCAGTTCAGCCGGGACAGGGGGTGGCAATCAGCCCCAGCATTTT.

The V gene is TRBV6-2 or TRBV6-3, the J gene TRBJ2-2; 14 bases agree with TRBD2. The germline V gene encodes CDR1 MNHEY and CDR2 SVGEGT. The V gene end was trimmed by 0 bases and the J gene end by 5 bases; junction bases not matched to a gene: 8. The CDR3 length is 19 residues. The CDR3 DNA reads TGTGCCAGCAGTTACTCTGGACTAGCGGGAGGAGGGGAGACCGGGGAGCTGTTTTTT. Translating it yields CASSYSGLAGGGETGELFF.

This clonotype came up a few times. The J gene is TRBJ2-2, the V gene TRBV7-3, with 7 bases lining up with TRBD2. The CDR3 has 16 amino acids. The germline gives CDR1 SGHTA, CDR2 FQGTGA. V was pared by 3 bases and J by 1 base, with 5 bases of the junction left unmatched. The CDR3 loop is CASSLDPSGNTGELFF. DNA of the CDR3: TGTGCCAGCAGCTTGGATCCTAGCGGGAACACCGGGGAGCTGTTTTTT.

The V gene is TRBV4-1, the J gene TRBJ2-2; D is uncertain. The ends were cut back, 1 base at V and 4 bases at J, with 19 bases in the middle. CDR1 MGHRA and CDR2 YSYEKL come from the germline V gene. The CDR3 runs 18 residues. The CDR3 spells CASSQAHMRGRPTGELFF. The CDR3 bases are TGCGCCAGCAGCCAAGCGCATATGAGAGGACGACCCACCGGGGAGCTGTTTTTT.

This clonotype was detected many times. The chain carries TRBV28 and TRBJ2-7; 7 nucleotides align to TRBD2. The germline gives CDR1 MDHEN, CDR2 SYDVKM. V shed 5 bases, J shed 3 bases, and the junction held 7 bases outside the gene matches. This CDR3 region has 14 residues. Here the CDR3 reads CASSRTRPDYEQYF. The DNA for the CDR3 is TGTGCCAGCAGTCGGACTAGGCCCGACTACGAGCAGTACTTC.

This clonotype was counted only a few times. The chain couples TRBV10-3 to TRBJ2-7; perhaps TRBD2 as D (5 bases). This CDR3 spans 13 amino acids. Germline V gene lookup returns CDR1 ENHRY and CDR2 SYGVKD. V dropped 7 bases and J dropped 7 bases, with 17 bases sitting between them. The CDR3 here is CAIMQDSFREQYF. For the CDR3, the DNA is TGTGCCATCATGCAGGACTCCTTTCGGGAGCAGTACTTC.

The CDR3 here is CASSIRPSNEQFF. The CDR3 nucleotides are TGTGCCAGTAGTATCCGGCCAAGCAATGAGCAGTTCTTC. The chain uses TRBV19 and TRBJ2-1; D is undetermined. V was shortened by 3 bases and J by 6 bases, with 9 bases between the two germline ends. There are 13 residues in the CDR3. Germline assignment: CDR1 LNHDA and CDR2 SQIVND (reference sequence).

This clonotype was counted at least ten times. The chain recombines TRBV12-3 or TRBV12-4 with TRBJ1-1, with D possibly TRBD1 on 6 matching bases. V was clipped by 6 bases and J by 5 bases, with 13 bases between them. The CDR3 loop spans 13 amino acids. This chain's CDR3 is CASRIQGRTEAFF. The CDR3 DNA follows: TGTGCCAGCAGAATACAGGGTCGGACTGAAGCTTTCTTT.

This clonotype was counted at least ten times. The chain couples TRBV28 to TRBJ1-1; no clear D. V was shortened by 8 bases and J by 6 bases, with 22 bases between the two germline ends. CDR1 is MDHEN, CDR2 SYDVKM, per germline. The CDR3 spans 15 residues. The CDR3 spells CASCGSGLGMAEAFF. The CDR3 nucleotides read TGTGCCAGCTGCGGGTCCGGTCTTGGGATGGCTGAAGCTTTCTTT.

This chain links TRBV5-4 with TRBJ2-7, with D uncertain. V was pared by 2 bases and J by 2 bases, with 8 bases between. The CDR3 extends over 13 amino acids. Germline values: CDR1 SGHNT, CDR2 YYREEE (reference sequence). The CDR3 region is CASSLTQTYEQYF. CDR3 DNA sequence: TGTGCCAGCAGCTTAACCCAGACCTACGAGCAGTACTTC.

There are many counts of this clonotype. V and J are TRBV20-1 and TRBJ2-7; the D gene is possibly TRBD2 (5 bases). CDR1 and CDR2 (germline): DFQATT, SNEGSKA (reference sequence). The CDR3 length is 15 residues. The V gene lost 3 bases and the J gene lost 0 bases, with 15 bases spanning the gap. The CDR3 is CSARRAGSDSYEQYF. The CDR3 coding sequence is TGCAGTGCTAGGAGGGCGGGCAGCGACTCCTACGAGCAGTACTTC.